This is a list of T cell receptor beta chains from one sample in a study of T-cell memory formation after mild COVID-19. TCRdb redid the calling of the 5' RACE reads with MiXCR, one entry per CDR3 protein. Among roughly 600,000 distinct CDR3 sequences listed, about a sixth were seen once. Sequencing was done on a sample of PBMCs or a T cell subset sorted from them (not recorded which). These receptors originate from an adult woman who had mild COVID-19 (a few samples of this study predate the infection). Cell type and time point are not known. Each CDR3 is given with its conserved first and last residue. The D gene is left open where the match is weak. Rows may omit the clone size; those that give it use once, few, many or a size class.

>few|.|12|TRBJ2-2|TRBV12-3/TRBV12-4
TGTGTCACTAGACGAGGCCCCGGGGAGCTGTTTTTT
CVTRRGPGELFF
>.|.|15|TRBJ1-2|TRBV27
TGTGCCAGCAGTTTAATAGGGGCCCCAAACTATGGCTACACCTTC
CASSLIGAPNYGYTF
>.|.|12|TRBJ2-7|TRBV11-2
TGTGCCAGCAGTCCGGTCGACTACGAGCAGTACTTC
CASSPVDYEQYF
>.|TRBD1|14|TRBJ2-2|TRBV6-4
TGTGCCAGCAGAGGGCAGGGGGCCGGCGGGGAGCTGTTTTTT
CASRGQGAGGELFF
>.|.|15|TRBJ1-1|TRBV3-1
TGTGCCAGCAGCCCGACTCCCGCCATGAACACTGAAGCTTTCTTT
CASSPTPAMNTEAFF
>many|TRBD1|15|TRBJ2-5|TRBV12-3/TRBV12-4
TGTGCCAGCAGTACACGACAGGGGAAAGGGGAGACCCAGTACTTC
CASSTRQGKGETQYF
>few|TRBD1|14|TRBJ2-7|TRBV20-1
TGCAGTGCGAACCGGGACAGGGACTTGTACGAGCAGTACTTC
CSANRDRDLYEQYF
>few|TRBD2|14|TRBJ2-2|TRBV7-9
TGTGCCAGCAGCCGGACTAGCGTATCTGGGGAGCTGTTTTTT
CASSRTSVSGELFF
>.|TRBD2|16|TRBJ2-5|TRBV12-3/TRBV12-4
TGTGCCAGCAGCCCCCCCAATAGCGGGAGTGGAGAGACCCAGTACTTC
CASSPPNSGSGETQYF
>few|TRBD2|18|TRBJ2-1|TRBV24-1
TGTGCCACCAGTGACCCTGGCCCTAGCGGGGGGGAACGGAATGAGCAGTTCTTC
CATSDPGPSGGERNEQFF
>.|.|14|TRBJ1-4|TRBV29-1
TGCAGCGCCGCCGGGGGCTCAACTTATGAAAAACTGTTTTTT
CSAAGGSTYEKLFF
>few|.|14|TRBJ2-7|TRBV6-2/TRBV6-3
TGTGCCAGCAGTTCCGGGCTCAGGACCAACGAGCAGTACTTC
CASSSGLRTNEQYF
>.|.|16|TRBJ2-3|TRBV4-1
TGCGCCAGCAGCCAAGGTCTCGGGGGTGCGGCAGATACGCAGTATTTT
CASSQGLGGAADTQYF
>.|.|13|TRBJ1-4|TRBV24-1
TGTGCCACCAGTGATTGGCTCGATGAAAAACTGTTTTTT
CATSDWLDEKLFF
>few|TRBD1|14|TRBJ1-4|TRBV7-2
TGTGCCAGCAGCTTCGGGGGACAGAATGAAAAACTGTTTTTT
CASSFGGQNEKLFF
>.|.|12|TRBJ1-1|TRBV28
TGTGCCAGCACCCTGGGGGCGCGTGAAGCTTTCTTT
CASTLGAREAFF
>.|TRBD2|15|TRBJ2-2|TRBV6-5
TGTGCCAGCAGTGGGACTAGCGGGAGTGGGGGGGAGCTGTTTTTT
CASSGTSGSGGELFF
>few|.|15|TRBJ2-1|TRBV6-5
TGTGCCAGCAGTCTTGGGGGCCCCTGGGGAAATGAGCAGTTCTTC
CASSLGGPWGNEQFF
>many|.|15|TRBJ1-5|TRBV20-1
TGCAGTGCTAAACCAACGGGCGAATTCAATCAGCCCCAGCATTTT
CSAKPTGEFNQPQHF
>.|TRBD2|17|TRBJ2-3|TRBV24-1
TGTGCCACCAGTGATATCGTTACTAGCGGGTGGACAGATACGCAGTATTTT
CATSDIVTSGWTDTQYF
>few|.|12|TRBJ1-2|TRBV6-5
TGTGCCAGCAGCTTTCAGGGGTATGGCTACACCTTC
CASSFQGYGYTF
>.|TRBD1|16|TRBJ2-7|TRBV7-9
TGTGCCAGCAGCTTAGGCGCAGGGGGCGCAACCCACGAGCAGTACTTC
CASSLGAGGATHEQYF
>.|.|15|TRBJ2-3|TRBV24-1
TGTGCCACCAGTGACCTCCGGGACACAAGTGATACGCAGTATTTT
CATSDLRDTSDTQYF